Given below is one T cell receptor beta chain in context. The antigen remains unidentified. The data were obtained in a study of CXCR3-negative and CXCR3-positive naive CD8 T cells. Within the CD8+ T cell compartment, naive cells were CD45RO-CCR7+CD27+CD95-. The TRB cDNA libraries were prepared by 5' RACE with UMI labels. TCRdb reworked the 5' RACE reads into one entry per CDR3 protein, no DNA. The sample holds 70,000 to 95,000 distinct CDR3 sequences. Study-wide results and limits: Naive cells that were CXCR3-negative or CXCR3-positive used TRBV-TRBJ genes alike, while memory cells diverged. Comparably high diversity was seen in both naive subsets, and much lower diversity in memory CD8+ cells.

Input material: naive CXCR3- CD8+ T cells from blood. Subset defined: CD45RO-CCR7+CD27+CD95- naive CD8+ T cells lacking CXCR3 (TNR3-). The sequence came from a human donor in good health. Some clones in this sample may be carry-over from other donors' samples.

The CDR3: CSAYRDKSYGYTF. The genes are TRBV29-1 and TRBJ1-2; the TCRdb D gene call, TRBD1, has no DNA to confirm it. CDR1 SQVTM and CDR2 ANQGSEA come from the germline V gene. This CDR3 has 13 residues.